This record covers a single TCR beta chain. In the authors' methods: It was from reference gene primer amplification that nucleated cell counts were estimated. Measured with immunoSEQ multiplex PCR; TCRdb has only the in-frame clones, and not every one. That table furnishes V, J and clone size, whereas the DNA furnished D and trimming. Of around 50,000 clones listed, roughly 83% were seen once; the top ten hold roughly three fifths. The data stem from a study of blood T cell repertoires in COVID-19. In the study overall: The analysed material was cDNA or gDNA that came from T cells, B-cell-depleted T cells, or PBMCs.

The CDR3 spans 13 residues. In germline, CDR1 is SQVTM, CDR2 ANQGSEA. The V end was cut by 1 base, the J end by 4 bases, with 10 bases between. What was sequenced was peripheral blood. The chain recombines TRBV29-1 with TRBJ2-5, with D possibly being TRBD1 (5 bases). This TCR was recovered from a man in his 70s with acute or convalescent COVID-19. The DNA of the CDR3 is TGCAGCGTTGAAGGGTATCAGGGAGAGACCCAGTACTTC. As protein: CSVEGYQGETQYF.